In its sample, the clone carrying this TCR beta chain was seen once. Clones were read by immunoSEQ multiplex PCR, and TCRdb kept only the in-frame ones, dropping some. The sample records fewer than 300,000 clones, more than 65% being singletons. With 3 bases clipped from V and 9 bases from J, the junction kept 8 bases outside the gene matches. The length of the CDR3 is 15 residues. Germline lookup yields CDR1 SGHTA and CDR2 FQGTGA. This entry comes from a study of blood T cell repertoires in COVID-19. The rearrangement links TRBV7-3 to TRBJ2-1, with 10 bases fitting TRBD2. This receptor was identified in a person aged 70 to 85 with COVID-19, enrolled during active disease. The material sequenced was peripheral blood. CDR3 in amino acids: CASSFLAGAGGEQFF. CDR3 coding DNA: TGTGCCAGCAGCTTTCTAGCGGGGGCAGGTGGTGAGCAGTTCTTC.